Below, 3 T cell receptor beta chains from the same sample are listed, as sequenced in a study of T cell responses to AZD1222 COVID-19 vaccine. Here immunoSEQ multiplex PCR was the method, and the copy in TCRdb shows in-frame clones only, minus some. Among about 130,000 clones listed, approximately 90% were seen once. Source: peripheral blood, taken on day 0 of AZD1222 vaccination. These receptors originate from an adult in good health.

The CDR3 region has the DNA TGTGCCAGCAGTTTTGGGGGGCGGTCGGCTGAAGCTTTCTTT. Protein sequence: CASSFGGRSAEAFF. The J gene is TRBJ1-1, the V gene TRBV27, with a possible D match to TRBD1 (6 bases). Trimming stripped 3 bases from V and 6 bases from J, with 14 bases between. From germline, CDR1 is MNHEY and CDR2 SMNVEV (reference sequence). The CDR3 contains 14 residues.

This clone has a single count. The V call is TRBV27, the J call TRBJ2-7; D assignment may be TRBD1 or TRBD2 (5 bases each). Germline V gives CDR1 MNHEY, CDR2 SMNVEV (reference sequence). V lost 3 bases, J lost 5 bases, and 11 bases lay in between. The CDR3 runs 13 residues. The CDR3 loop reads CASSFEGPHEQYF. The CDR3 region has the DNA TGTGCCAGCAGTTTCGAGGGACCCCACGAGCAGTACTTC.

The chain couples TRBV14 to TRBJ1-2, with unresolved D. Per the germline V gene, CDR1 is SGHDN and CDR2 is FVKESK. This CDR3 region has 16 residues. V lost 3 bases, J lost 8 bases, and 22 bases lay in between. The chain's CDR3 is CASSHFVDGPMKGYTF. The CDR3 coding sequence is TGTGCCAGCAGCCATTTCGTGGACGGCCCTATGAAAGGCTACACCTTC.